The present T cell receptor (beta chain) was sequenced within a study of shared clonotypes between healthy human individuals. Whole-study results and caveats: It was only blood that was sampled, and tissue repertoires likely differ. Few donors restricted represented genetic and exposure-history diversity.

Remarks on this clone: Its specificity is not known.

CDR1 is SGDLS and CDR2 is YYNGEE in the germline V gene. There are 17 residues in the CDR3. V lost 0 bases and J lost 0, with 15 bases in between. TCRdb keeps only in-frame clones here, not all; method: immunoSEQ multiplex PCR. The table has some 1,600,000 clones, 95% to 99% seen once. The receptor was isolated from a man younger than 45 in good health. The chain has TRBV9 and TRBJ2-5, with D tentatively TRBD2 (5 bases). Sequenced sample: naive CD4+ T cells sorted from blood. Subset here: CD45RA+ positively selected. The CDR3 spells CASSVGGLAPHQETQYF. The CDR3 DNA reads TGTGCCAGCAGCGTAGGGGGTCTAGCACCGCACCAAGAGACCCAGTACTTC.